What follows are 21 T cell receptor beta chains derived from one specimen sequenced in a study of cytomegalovirus exposure and HLA in healthy donors. Both 60 Vbeta primers and 13 Jbeta primers went into the PCR. The assay was immunoSEQ multiplex PCR, and TCRdb's table has in-frame clones only and misses some. The sample holds roughly 250,000 clones; roughly 81% are singletons and the top ten take approximately 2%. The sequenced sample was PBMCs. These receptors all stem from a woman in her thirties or forties in good health and CMV-seropositive.

This chain uses TRBV7-8 with TRBJ1-5, with D uncertain. Germline V lookup: CDR1 SGHVS, CDR2 FQNEAQ. This CDR3 region has 14 residues. V was cut by 3 bases and J by 3 bases, with 9 bases left in between. For the CDR3, the DNA is TGTGCCAGCAGCTTGGACGGGAACAATCAGCCCCAGCATTTT. Amino acids: CASSLDGNNQPQHF.

There are a few counts of this clone. The sample has other DNA sequences that encode this CDR3 too. In nucleotides, the CDR3 is TGTGCCAGCAGCGTGGGGACAGGGACCTACGAGCAGTACTTC. It yields the protein CASSVGTGTYEQYF. J is TRBJ2-7 and V is TRBV9; 9 nucleotides agree with TRBD1. This CDR3 contains 14 residues. V lost 2 bases, J lost 2 bases, and 2 bases stayed unmatched. CDR1 is SGDLS, CDR2 YYNGEE, per germline.

This clone was counted between two and nine times. J is TRBJ1-4 and V is TRBV25-1; tentative D call: TRBD1 (5 bases). Trimming shortened V by 6 bases and J by 6 bases, and 8 bases separated the two germline ends. Germline assignment: CDR1 MGHDK and CDR2 SYGVNS. This CDR3 spans 12 amino acids. In nucleotides, the CDR3 is TGTGCCAGCAGGGGAGGGGATGAAAAACTGTTTTTT. It is translated as CASRGGDEKLFF.

A remark on this clone: This specimen includes other DNA sequences encoding the same CDR3. The rearrangement joins TRBV30 to TRBJ2-3; no definite D call. Germline CDR1 reads GTSNPN; CDR2 reads SVGIG (reference sequence). Trimming shortened V by 1 base and J by 0 bases, and 2 bases separated the two germline ends. The CDR3 is 12 amino acids. The CDR3 loop reads CAWSASTDTQYF. Here the CDR3 DNA reads TGTGCCTGGAGTGCTAGCACAGATACGCAGTATTTT.

This chain connects TRBV13 to TRBJ1-1, with no clear D. This CDR3 comprises 15 residues. V gave up 0 bases and J gave up 0 bases, with 8 bases separating them. CDR1 and CDR2 (germline): PRHDT, FYEKMQ (reference sequence). The CDR3 nucleotides are TGTGCCAGCAGCTTAGGTAGAGTCATGAACACTGAAGCTTTCTTT. Translated: CASSLGRVMNTEAFF.

This sequence joins TRBV5-6 and TRBJ2-7; the D is unclear. Trimming took 4 bases from V and 3 from J, leaving 14 bases between them. CDR1 and CDR2 (germline): SGHDT, YYEEEE. The CDR3 covers 14 residues. CDR3 nucleotides: TGTGCCAGCAGCCCCCCAGGCTACGACTACGAGCAGTACTTC. Translation: CASSPPGYDYEQYF.

J is TRBJ2-5 and V is TRBV5-1; TRBD1 matches 8 bases. Germline V gene lookup returns CDR1 SGHRS and CDR2 YFSETQ. There are 15 residues in the CDR3. The trim removed 4 bases at V and 5 bases at J, leaving 10 bases unmatched. This CDR3 is CASSDNTGGSETQYF. As DNA, the CDR3 is TGCGCCAGCAGCGATAATACAGGGGGAAGTGAGACCCAGTACTTC.

V and J are TRBV29-1 and TRBJ2-1, with TRBD2 as a possible D gene (6 bases). V lost 6 bases to trimming and J lost 0 bases, with 12 bases between them. The CDR3 is 14 residues long. Germline-derived CDR1 and CDR2 are SQVTM and ANQGSEA. The CDR3 nucleotides are TGCAGCGTGCCCCGGGGGAGCTCCTACAATGAGCAGTTCTTC. Its translation: CSVPRGSSYNEQFF.

The J gene is TRBJ2-1, the V gene TRBV5-8; 14 bases are shared with TRBD2. V dropped 5 bases and J dropped 0; count of bases not matched to a gene: 7. CDR3 size: 18 residues. Germline V CDR1 and CDR2: SGHTS, YDEGEE. CDR3 DNA: TGTGCCAGCAGGTCCTCCGGGACTAGCGGGAGCTCCTACAATGAGCAGTTCTTC. Translating it yields CASRSSGTSGSSYNEQFF.

With respect to this clone: Germline is not matched at one junction end, which may reflect a read error. The rearrangement links TRBV7-6 to TRBJ1-2; 7 bases map to TRBD1. The CDR3 consists of 14 residues. Germline CDR1 is SGHVS and CDR2 is FNYEAQ. The CDR3 sequence is CASSLGTAKDGYTF. The CDR3 DNA sequence: TGTGCCAGCAGTTTAGGGACAGCCAAAGATGGCTACACCTTC.

The DNA of the CDR3 is TGTGCCAGTAGCGTATTAACTAATGAAAAACTGTTTTTT. As protein: CASSVLTNEKLFF. This chain joins TRBV19 and TRBJ1-4; no reliable D call. CDR3 length: 13 amino acids. Trimming removed 6 bases from V and 1 base from J, with 6 bases in between. Germline values: CDR1 LNHDA, CDR2 SQIVND (reference sequence).

The genes are TRBV29-1 and TRBJ2-7; 7 bases map to TRBD1. Trimming removed 4 bases from V and 3 bases from J; junction bases left unmatched: 6. From germline, CDR1 is SQVTM and CDR2 ANQGSEA. The CDR3 totals 13 residues. Here the CDR3 DNA reads TGCAGCGTTGTTGGGGACAGAGTCTACGAGCAGTACTTC. Translating it yields CSVVGDRVYEQYF.

The genes are TRBV30 and TRBJ1-1; D is ambiguous. Germline CDR1 GTSNPN, CDR2 SVGIG (reference sequence). The germline V and J ends were trimmed by 0 bases and 7 bases, with 9 bases remaining between them. This CDR3 is built from 12 residues. The CDR3 is CAWSVSGVEAFF. In DNA form, the CDR3 reads TGTGCCTGGAGTGTTTCGGGAGTTGAAGCTTTCTTT. The full variable domain, its missing parts supplied by reference TRBV30 and TRBJ1-1, is SQTIHQWPATLVQPVGSPLSLECTVEGTSNPNLYWYRQAAGRGLQLLFYSVGIGQISSEVPQNLSASRPQDRQFILSSKKLLLSDSGFYLCAWSVSGVEAFFGQGTRLTVV.

The V call is TRBV5-1, the J call TRBJ1-4, with no clear D. The CDR3 runs 14 residues. Trimming removed 4 bases from V and 7 bases from J, with 14 bases in between. In germline, CDR1 is SGHRS, CDR2 YFSETQ. CDR3 in amino acids: CASSLGLTVEKLFF. DNA for the CDR3: TGCGCCAGCAGCCTAGGATTGACGGTTGAAAAACTGTTTTTT.

This chain joins TRBV2 and TRBJ2-4, with D possibly being TRBD1 (6 bases). The CDR3 is 13 amino acids. Germline V gene sequence: CDR1 SNHLY, CDR2 FYNNEI. Trimming took 9 bases from V and 6 from J, leaving 15 bases between them. Here the CDR3 DNA reads TGTGCCAGTAATACAGGGTTAGGAAACATTCAGTACTTC. Amino acid sequence: CASNTGLGNIQYF. Supplemented by reference TRBV2 and TRBJ2-4, the full variable domain reads EPEVTQTPSHQVTQMGQEVILRCVPISNHLYFYWYRQILGQKVEFLVSFYNNEISEKSEIFDDQFSVERPDGSNFTLKIRSTKLEDSAMYFCASNTGLGNIQYFGAGTRLSVL.

The count of this clone is one. The chain carries TRBV2 and TRBJ1-5; 8 bases line up with TRBD1. CDR1 and CDR2 from the germline V gene are SNHLY and FYNNEI. V shed 11 bases and J 6 bases; nucleotides not matched to a gene: 6. The CDR3 loop spans 12 amino acids. CDR3 sequence (DNA): TGTGCCGGACAGGGCCTTTCTCAGCCCCAGCATTTT. It specifies CAGQGLSQPQHF.

This rearrangement joins TRBV5-4 to TRBJ2-7; TRBD2 agrees at 8 bases. The CDR3 is 14 residues long. Unmatched junction bases numbered 5, after V lost 0 bases and J lost 6 bases. Germline loops: CDR1 SGHNT, CDR2 YYREEE (reference sequence). The CDR3 nucleotides read TGTGCCAGCAGCTTGGCCGGGACTAGTAGCGAGCAGTACTTC. Its translation is CASSLAGTSSEQYF.

This chain uses TRBV5-6 with TRBJ1-5; a weak D match, TRBD1 (5 bases). The CDR3 extends over 15 amino acids. Trimming cost V 0 bases and J 6 bases, with 13 bases left between them. The germline V gene encodes CDR1 SGHDT and CDR2 YYEEEE. CDR3 region: CASSLGAGWAQPQHF. The DNA of the CDR3 is TGTGCCAGCAGCTTGGGCGCAGGGTGGGCTCAGCCCCAGCATTTT.

The chain couples TRBV10-3 to TRBJ2-1; TRBD2 matches 10 bases. V gave up 6 bases and J gave up 7 bases; unmatched junction bases: 3. This CDR3 has 13 residues. Germline V lookup: CDR1 ENHRY, CDR2 SYGVKD. The CDR3 DNA sequence: TGTGCCATCAGACTAGCGGGAAAGAATGAGCAGTTCTTC. Translating gives CAIRLAGKNEQFF.

This clone was observed a handful of times. This sequence joins TRBV7-2 and TRBJ2-7; 8 bases fit TRBD2. This CDR3 has 14 amino acids. In germline, CDR1 is SGHTA, CDR2 FQGNSA. V shed 2 bases, J shed 5 bases, and the junction held 5 bases outside the gene matches. CDR3 nucleotide sequence: TGTGCCAGCAGCTTAAGCGGGAGTCTCAACGAGCAGTACTTC. Translating it yields CASSLSGSLNEQYF.

The rearrangement uses TRBV19 and TRBJ1-6; 7 bases match TRBD1. This CDR3 is 13 amino acids long. The germline gives CDR1 LNHDA, CDR2 SQIVND (reference sequence). J lost 10 bases, V lost 8 bases, and 8 bases had no gene match. In DNA form, the CDR3 reads TGTGCCAGTTCTACAGGGGAAGGCTCACCCCTCCACTTT. Protein sequence: CASSTGEGSPLHF.